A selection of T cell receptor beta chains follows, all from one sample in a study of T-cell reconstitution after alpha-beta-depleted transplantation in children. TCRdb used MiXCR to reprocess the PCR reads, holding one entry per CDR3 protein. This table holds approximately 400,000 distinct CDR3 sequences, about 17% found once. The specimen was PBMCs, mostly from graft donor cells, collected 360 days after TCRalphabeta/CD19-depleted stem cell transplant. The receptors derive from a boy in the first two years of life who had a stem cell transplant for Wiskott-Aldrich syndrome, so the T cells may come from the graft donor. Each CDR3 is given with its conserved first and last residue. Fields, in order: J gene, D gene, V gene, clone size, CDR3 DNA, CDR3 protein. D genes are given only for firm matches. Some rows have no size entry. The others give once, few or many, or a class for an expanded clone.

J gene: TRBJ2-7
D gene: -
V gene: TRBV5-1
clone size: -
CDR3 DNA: TGCGCCAGCAGCTTTGGACACCTTGGGGCCCGGTACGAGCAGTACTTC
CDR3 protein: CASSFGHLGARYEQYF

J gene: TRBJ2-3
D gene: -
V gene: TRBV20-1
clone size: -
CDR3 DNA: TGCAGTGCTAGAGTAAACCGGGCCCACCGGGGGGATACGCAGTATTTT
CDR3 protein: CSARVNRAHRGDTQYF

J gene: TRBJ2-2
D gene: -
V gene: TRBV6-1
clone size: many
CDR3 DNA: TGTGCCAGCAAATACAGGGATGCCGGGGAGCTGTTTTTT
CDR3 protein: CASKYRDAGELFF

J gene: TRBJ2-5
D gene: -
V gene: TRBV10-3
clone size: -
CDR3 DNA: TGTGCCATCAGTGAACCTGGGGACCAAGAGACCCAGTACTTC
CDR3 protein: CAISEPGDQETQYF

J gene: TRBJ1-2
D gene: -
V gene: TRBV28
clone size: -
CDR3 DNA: TGTGCCAGCAGTTTACCTCTAAGCAGGGACAACGTAAAGTACACCTTC
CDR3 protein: CASSLPLSRDNVKYTF

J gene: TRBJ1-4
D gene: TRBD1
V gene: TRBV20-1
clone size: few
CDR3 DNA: TGCAGTGCTAGAGCTGCCGGGACAGGGTCAAGAGAAAAACTGTTTTTT
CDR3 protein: CSARAAGTGSREKLFF

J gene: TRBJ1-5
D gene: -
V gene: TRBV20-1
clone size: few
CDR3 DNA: TGCAGTGCGGCCGAGGGCGTTCAGCCCCAGCATTTT
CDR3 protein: CSAAEGVQPQHF

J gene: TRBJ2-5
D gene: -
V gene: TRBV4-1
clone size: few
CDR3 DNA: TGCGCCAGCAGCCAAGATAAGGGGAACCAAGAGACCCAGTACTTC
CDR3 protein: CASSQDKGNQETQYF

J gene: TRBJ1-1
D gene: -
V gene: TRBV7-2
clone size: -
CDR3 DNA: TGTGCCAGCAGCTCCTACAGGGCTTCGAACACTGAAGCTTTCTTT
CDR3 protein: CASSSYRASNTEAFF

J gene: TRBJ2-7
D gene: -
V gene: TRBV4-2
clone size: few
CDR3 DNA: TGTGCCAGCAGCCAAGAAGTATTAGGTACCGAGCAGTACTTC
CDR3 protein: CASSQEVLGTEQYF

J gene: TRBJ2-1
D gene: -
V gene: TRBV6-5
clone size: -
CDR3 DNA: TGTGCCAGCAGTTACTCGGGGCCGAGGCGGGGTGAGCAGTTCTTC
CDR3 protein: CASSYSGPRRGEQFF

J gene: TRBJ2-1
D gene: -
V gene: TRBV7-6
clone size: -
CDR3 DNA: TGTGCCAGCAGCTCCCTCGGGGGTGAGCAGTTCTTC
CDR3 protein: CASSSLGGEQFF

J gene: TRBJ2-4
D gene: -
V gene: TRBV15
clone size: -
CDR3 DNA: TGTGCCACCAGCAGCGGGGGGCCGCTGAACATTCAGTACTTC
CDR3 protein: CATSSGGPLNIQYF

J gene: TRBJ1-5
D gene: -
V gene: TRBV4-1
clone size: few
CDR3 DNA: TGCGCCAGCAGCCAATTTGGGTTCTTGATACCCCCGGATCAGCCCCAGCATTTT
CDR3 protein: CASSQFGFLIPPDQPQHF

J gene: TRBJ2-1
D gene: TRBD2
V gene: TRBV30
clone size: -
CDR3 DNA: TGTGCCTCTTCGGGTAGCGGGTTCGCCTCCTCCTACAATGAGCAGTTCTTC
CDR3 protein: CASSGSGFASSYNEQFF

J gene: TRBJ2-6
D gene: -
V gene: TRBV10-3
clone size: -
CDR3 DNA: TGTGCCATCAGTGGAGCACCCTCCAACGTCCTGACTTTC
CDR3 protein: CAISGAPSNVLTF

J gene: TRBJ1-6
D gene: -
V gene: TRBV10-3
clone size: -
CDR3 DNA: TGTGCCATCAGTGGGCCCGGGAGCTCCTATAATTCACCCCTCCACTTT
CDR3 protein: CAISGPGSSYNSPLHF

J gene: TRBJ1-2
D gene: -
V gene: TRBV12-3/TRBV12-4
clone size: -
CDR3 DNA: TGTGCCAGCAGTGACAGTGGTCCGGCCTATGGCTACACCTTC
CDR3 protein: CASSDSGPAYGYTF

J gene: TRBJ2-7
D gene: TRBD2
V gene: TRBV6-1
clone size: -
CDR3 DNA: TGTGCCAGCAGACCTACTAGCGGGGCCTTCTACGAGCAGTACTTC
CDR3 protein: CASRPTSGAFYEQYF

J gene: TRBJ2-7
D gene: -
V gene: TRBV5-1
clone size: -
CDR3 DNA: TGCGCCAGCAGCTTGACCCGGTGGGCGAGTTACGAGCAGTACTTC
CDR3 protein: CASSLTRWASYEQYF

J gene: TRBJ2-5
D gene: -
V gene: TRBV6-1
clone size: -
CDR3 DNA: TGTGCCAGCATCGGAAAGGCAGCGGGAGAGACCCAGTACTTC
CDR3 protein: CASIGKAAGETQYF

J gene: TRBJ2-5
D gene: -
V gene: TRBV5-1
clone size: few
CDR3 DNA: TGCGCCAGCAGCTTATATCTGGCAGGGGAAGAGACCCAGTACTTC
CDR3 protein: CASSLYLAGEETQYF

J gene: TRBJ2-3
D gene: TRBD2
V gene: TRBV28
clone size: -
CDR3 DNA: TGTGCCAGCAGTTTAGGAGCGGGGGGCCGGGATACGCAGTATTTT
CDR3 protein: CASSLGAGGRDTQYF

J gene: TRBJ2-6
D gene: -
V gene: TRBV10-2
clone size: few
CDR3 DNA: TGCGCCAGCAGGGATGGGGGAGTTGGGGCCAACGTCCTGACTTTC
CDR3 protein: CASRDGGVGANVLTF

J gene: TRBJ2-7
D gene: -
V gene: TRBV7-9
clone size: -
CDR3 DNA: TGTGCCAGCAGCTTAGGGGGGATCTCCGAGCAGTACTTC
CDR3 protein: CASSLGGISEQYF

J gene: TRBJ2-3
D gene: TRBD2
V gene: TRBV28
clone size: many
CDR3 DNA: TGTGCCAGCAGTTTAGGGAGCGGGACTAACACAGATACGCAGTATTTT
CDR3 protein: CASSLGSGTNTDTQYF

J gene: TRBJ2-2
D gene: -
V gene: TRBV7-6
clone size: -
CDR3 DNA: TGTGCCAGCAGCTTAGAGGCACACAAAAACACCGGGGAGCTGTTTTTT
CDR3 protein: CASSLEAHKNTGELFF

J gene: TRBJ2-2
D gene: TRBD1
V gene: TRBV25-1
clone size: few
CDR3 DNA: TGTGCCAGCAGCGAACAGACAGGGATGGGGAGAACCGGGGAGCTGTTTTTT
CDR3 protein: CASSEQTGMGRTGELFF

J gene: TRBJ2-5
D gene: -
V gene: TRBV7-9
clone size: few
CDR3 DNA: TGTGCCAGCAGCTCGAAGGACAGTGTCGTAGAGACCCAGTACTTC
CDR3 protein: CASSSKDSVVETQYF

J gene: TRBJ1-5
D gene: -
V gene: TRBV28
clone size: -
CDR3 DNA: TGTGCCAGCCAGTTTAGGTGGAATCAGCCCCAGCATTTT
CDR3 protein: CASQFRWNQPQHF

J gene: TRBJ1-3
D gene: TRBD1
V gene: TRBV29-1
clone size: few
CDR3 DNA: TGCAGCGTTTCTGGGACAGGCGGAAACACCATATATTTT
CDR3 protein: CSVSGTGGNTIYF

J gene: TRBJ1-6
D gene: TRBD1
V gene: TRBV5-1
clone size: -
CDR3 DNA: TGCGCCAGCAGCCTATTACCCGGACAGGGCTCTTATTCACCCCTCCACTTT
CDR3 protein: CASSLLPGQGSYSPLHF

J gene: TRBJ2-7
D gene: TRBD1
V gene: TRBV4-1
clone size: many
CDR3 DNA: TGCGCCAGCAGCCAAGATCCCCACCTAGGACTGGGACAGAACTCCTACGAGCAGTACTTC
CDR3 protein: CASSQDPHLGLGQNSYEQYF

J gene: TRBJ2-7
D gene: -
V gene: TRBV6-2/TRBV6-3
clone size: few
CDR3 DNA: TGTGCCAGCAGTTCCCCGGGACGGACCTACGAGCAGTACTTC
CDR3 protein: CASSSPGRTYEQYF

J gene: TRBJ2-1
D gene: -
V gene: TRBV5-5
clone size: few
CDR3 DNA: TGTGCCAGCAGCTTGGACCCCCATCGTTCCTACAATGAGCAGTTCTTC
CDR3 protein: CASSLDPHRSYNEQFF

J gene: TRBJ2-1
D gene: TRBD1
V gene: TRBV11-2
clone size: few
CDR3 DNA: TGTGCCAGCAGCGCCCACAGGGGCCATGCCTACAATGAGCAGTTCTTC
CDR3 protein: CASSAHRGHAYNEQFF

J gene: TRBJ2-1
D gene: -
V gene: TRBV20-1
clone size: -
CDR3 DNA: TGCAGTGCTAGACGGGGCGGGGGCCTGTCGGTTGAGCAGTTCTTC
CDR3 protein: CSARRGGGLSVEQFF

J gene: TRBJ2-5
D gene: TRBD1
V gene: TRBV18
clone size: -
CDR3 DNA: TGTGCCAGCTCACGCTCCAGGGGGGAGACCCAGTACTTC
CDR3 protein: CASSRSRGETQYF

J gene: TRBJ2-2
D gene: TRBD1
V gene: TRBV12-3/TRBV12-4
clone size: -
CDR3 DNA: TGTGCCAGCAGTCTCAACAGGGGGGTCTTTAACACCGGGGAGCTGTTTTTT
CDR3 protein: CASSLNRGVFNTGELFF

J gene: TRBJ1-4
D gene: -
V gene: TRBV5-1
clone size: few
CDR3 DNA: TGCGCCAGCAGCTTGTGGCAGACTAATGAAAAACTGTTTTTT
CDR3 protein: CASSLWQTNEKLFF

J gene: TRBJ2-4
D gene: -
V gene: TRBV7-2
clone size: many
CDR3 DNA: TGTGCCAGCAGCCCCTGGAGCGGGTACATTCAGTACTTC
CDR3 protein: CASSPWSGYIQYF

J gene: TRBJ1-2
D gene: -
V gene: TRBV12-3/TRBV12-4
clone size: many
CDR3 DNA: TGTGCCAGCAGCTTAGCCAGGGACTATGGCTACACCTTC
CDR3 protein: CASSLARDYGYTF

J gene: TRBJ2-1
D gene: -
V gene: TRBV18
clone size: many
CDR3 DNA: TGTGCCAGCTCAACTGGGACGGGAAATGAGCAGTTCTTC
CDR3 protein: CASSTGTGNEQFF

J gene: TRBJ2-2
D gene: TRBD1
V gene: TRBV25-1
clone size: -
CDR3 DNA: TGTGCCAGCAGTTCCCGGACAGGGGGCTGGGGCGGGGAGCTGTTTTTT
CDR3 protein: CASSSRTGGWGGELFF

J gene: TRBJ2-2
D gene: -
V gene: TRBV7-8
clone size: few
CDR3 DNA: TGTGCCAGCAGCTTAGAAGGGGTTAGGGAGCTGTTTTTT
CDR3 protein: CASSLEGVRELFF

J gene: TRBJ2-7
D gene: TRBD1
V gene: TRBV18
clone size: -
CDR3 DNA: TGTGCCAGCTCACTCCTGGGACAGGGGGCCTACGAGCAGTACTTC
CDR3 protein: CASSLLGQGAYEQYF

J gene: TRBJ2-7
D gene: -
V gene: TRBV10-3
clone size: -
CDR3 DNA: TGTGCCATCAAAGGCGGGACCCCCTACGAGCAGTACTTC
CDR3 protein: CAIKGGTPYEQYF

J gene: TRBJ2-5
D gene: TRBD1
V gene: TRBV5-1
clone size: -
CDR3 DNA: TGCGCCAGCACCCCAAACCCGGGACAGGGACAAGAGACCCAGTACTTC
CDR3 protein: CASTPNPGQGQETQYF